These 15 T cell receptor beta chains were sequenced from one sample in a study of shared clonotypes between healthy human individuals. Some clones are missing from TCRdb's copy, which holds only in-frame ones; the method was immunoSEQ multiplex PCR. The sample includes some 2.4 million clones, 93% of them seen just once. Material: naive CD4+ T cells from PBMCs. Specified subset: CD45RA+ positively selected. The source is a man aged 18 to 30 in good health. Some clones in this sample may be carry-over from other donors' samples.

The chain has TRBV7-3 and TRBJ1-1, with TRBD1 as a possible D gene (5 bases). V was cut by 2 bases and J by 1 base, with 8 bases left in between. Germline CDR1 is SGHTA and CDR2 is FQGTGA. This CDR3 contains 14 residues. CDR3 region: CASSLLTGNTEAFF. In nucleotides, the CDR3 is TGTGCCAGCAGCTTACTCACAGGGAACACTGAAGCTTTCTTT.

V gene TRBV5-4 combines with J gene TRBJ2-1; D is undetermined. Trimming removed 4 bases at V and 2 bases at J, with 13 bases between. The germline V gene encodes CDR1 SGHNT and CDR2 YYREEE (reference sequence). CDR3 length: 15 residues. This CDR3 reads CASSPKIGPYNEQFF. The CDR3 DNA follows: TGTGCCAGCAGCCCTAAAATCGGACCCTACAATGAGCAGTTCTTC. Looking up the rest from reference TRBV5-4 and TRBJ2-1 gives the full variable domain: ETGVTQSPTHLIKTRGQQVTLRCSSQSGHNTVSWYQQALGQGPQFIFQYYREEENGRGNFPPRFSGLQFPNYSSELNVNALELDDSALYLCASSPKIGPYNEQFFGPGTRLTVL.

The genes are TRBV9 and TRBJ2-3; 9 nucleotides agree with TRBD2. With 3 bases clipped from V and 4 bases from J, the junction kept 6 bases outside the gene matches. The CDR3 contains 15 residues. The germline V gene has CDR1 SGDLS and CDR2 YYNGEE. The CDR3 loop is CASSGSGRAPDTQYF. CDR3 DNA: TGTGCCAGCAGCGGTAGCGGGAGAGCCCCAGATACGCAGTATTTT.

This chain connects TRBV29-1 to TRBJ2-3; D not resolved. This CDR3 comprises 12 residues. Germline CDR1 reads SQVTM; CDR2 reads ANQGSEA. Trimming stripped 8 bases from V and 2 bases from J, with 11 bases between. This chain's CDR3 is CSLARTTDTQYF. The CDR3 DNA reads as TGCAGCTTGGCGCGGACCACAGATACGCAGTATTTT.

V gene TRBV27 combines with J gene TRBJ1-4; TRBD1 agrees at 8 bases. This CDR3 is built from 17 residues. Germline values: CDR1 MNHEY, CDR2 SMNVEV (reference sequence). Trimming at V came to 2 bases and at J to 3 bases, leaving 8 bases not matched to a gene. CDR3 residues: CASSLRAGGAANEKLFF. The CDR3 DNA reads TGTGCCAGCAGTTTACGCGCAGGGGGCGCGGCTAATGAAAAACTGTTTTTT.

The genes are TRBV20-1 and TRBJ1-1; D is ambiguous. CDR1 DFQATT and CDR2 SNEGSKA come from the germline V gene (reference sequence). Trimming took 0 bases from V and 11 from J, leaving 10 bases between them. CDR3 length: 11 amino acids. The CDR3 DNA reads TGCAGTGCTAGAGATTCGGTCCGCGCTTTCTTT. It is translated as CSARDSVRAFF.

Turning to this clone: A read error may explain this, as a much larger clone is one base away. The same CDR3 arises from other DNA sequences in this sample as well. This chain links TRBV28 with TRBJ2-5; D unclear. V lost 6 bases and J 3 bases, leaving 5 bases between the germline ends. Germline CDR1 reads MDHEN; CDR2 reads SYDVKM. This CDR3 comprises 11 residues. The CDR3 sequence: CASRLEETQYF. CDR3 nucleotide sequence: TGTGCCAGCAGGTTGGAAGAGACCCAGTACTTC.

The chain has TRBV7-9 and TRBJ1-2, with 7 nucleotides matching TRBD1. CDR1 and CDR2 from the germline V gene are SEHNR and FQNEAQ (reference sequence). The CDR3 is 15 amino acids. Unmatched junction bases numbered 9, after V lost 0 bases and J lost 8 bases. The CDR3 DNA is TGTGCCAGCAGCTTAGCAGGGCGACAGGGTGAGGGCTACACCTTC. Its protein is CASSLAGRQGEGYTF.

The V call is TRBV9, the J call TRBJ1-3; the D is unclear. The ends were cut back, 0 bases at V and 2 bases at J, with 9 bases in the middle. CDR1 SGDLS and CDR2 YYNGEE come from the germline V gene. This CDR3 contains 15 residues. CDR3: CASSVVAEAGNTIYF. CDR3 bases: TGTGCCAGCAGCGTAGTAGCGGAAGCTGGAAACACCATATATTTT.

The V call is TRBV4-1, the J call TRBJ2-6, with no clear D. The CDR3 is 16 amino acids. Germline CDR1 MGHRA, CDR2 YSYEKL. V lost 2 bases to trimming and J lost 1 base, with 9 bases between them. The CDR3 DNA is TGCGCCAGCAGCCAACCGACCAGGTCTGGGGCCAACGTCCTGACTTTC. Amino acids: CASSQPTRSGANVLTF.

The chain joins TRBV4-3 to TRBJ2-3; no clear D. The CDR3 length is 14 residues. V was clipped by 0 bases and J by 10 bases, with 14 bases between them. Germline CDR1 is LGHNA and CDR2 is YSLEER. As DNA, the CDR3 is TGCGCCAGCAGCCAAGACCATGGGCTACCAGCGCAGTATTTT. Protein product: CASSQDHGLPAQYF.

This clone was seen a single time. The V and J genes are TRBV5-1 and TRBJ2-5, with TRBD1 matching over 7 bases. This CDR3 is built from 16 residues. Germline CDR1 SGHRS, CDR2 YFSETQ. With 5 bases clipped from V and 1 base from J, the junction kept 11 bases outside the gene matches. The CDR3 reads CASSLVTGQVQETQYF. CDR3 sequence (DNA): TGCGCCAGCAGTTTAGTGACCGGACAGGTCCAAGAGACCCAGTACTTC.

The J gene is TRBJ1-4, the V gene TRBV7-9, with TRBD1 as a possible D gene (5 bases). The CDR3 length is 14 residues. Germline CDR1 is SEHNR and CDR2 is FQNEAQ (reference sequence). V was trimmed by 5 bases and J by 3 bases, leaving 10 bases between them. In DNA, the CDR3 is TGTGCCAGCAGCAACACAGGTCCTAATGAAAAACTGTTTTTT. This codes for CASSNTGPNEKLFF.

The rearrangement uses TRBV19 and TRBJ2-4; D may match TRBD1 or TRBD2 (5 bases each). Trimming shortened V by 6 bases and J by 2 bases, and 17 bases separated the two germline ends. This CDR3 has 16 amino acids. Germline V gene sequence: CDR1 LNHDA, CDR2 SQIVND (reference sequence). The CDR3 DNA follows: TGTGCCAGTAGCGCCGGGACCCCTATGTCCAAAAACATTCAGTACTTC. This encodes CASSAGTPMSKNIQYF.

The genes are TRBV28 and TRBJ1-2; 7 positions agree with TRBD1. Per germline, CDR1 MDHEN and CDR2 SYDVKM. The CDR3 is 14 residues long. The V gene end was trimmed by 8 bases and the J gene end by 7 bases; junction bases not matched to a gene: 13. CDR3 loop: CASFSAGQPSGYTF. In nucleotides, the CDR3 is TGTGCCAGCTTCTCGGCGGGACAGCCTTCTGGCTACACCTTC.